The 17 T cell receptor beta chains below were found in one sample sequenced in a study of response to subunit inactivated influenza vaccine. One entry per CDR3 protein, called by TCRdb with MiXCR from the RT-PCR reads. The data hold some 570,000 distinct CDR3 sequences, with about 11% observed a single time. Separately, the same data were catalogued under a study of T cells expressing NK-cell markers. As reported in that work: 5'RACE template switching built TCR beta cDNA with unique molecular identifiers.

The input for sequencing was PBMCs from blood, taken on the day of vaccination. These receptor sequences come from a man aged 45-65 years who received an inactivated influenza vaccine.

V gene TRBV12-3 or TRBV12-4 combines with J gene TRBJ2-4; TRBD2 aligns across 8 bases. The CDR3 loop spans 16 amino acids. The junction had 7 bases not matched to a gene; V was cut back by 6 bases and J by 0 bases. The CDR3 spells CASSRTSGLAKNIQYF. As DNA, the CDR3 is TGTGCCAGCAGCCGTACTAGCGGCCTAGCCAAAAACATTCAGTACTTC.

The chain has TRBV3-1 and TRBJ2-7; TRBD1 aligns across 7 bases. V was pared by 8 bases and J by 2 bases, with 6 bases of the junction left unmatched. Germline V gives CDR1 LGHDT, CDR2 YNNKEL (reference sequence). The CDR3 has 13 residues. The CDR3 nucleotides read TGTGCCAGCGGTAGACAGGGAGCCTACGAGCAGTACTTC. This translates into CASGRQGAYEQYF.

As concerns this clonotype: Its ends do not fully match the called genes, so a read error is possible. The rearrangement joins TRBV20-1 to TRBJ2-3, with TRBD2 matching 11 bases. The germline V gene encodes CDR1 DFQATT and CDR2 SNEGSKA (reference sequence). The length of the CDR3 is 13 residues. The CDR3 DNA follows: TGCAGTGCTAGAGAGGCTAGCGGGGGGCCCTCAAATTTT. Translating it yields CSAREASGGPSNF.

This clonotype was found a few times. The chain employs TRBV3-1 and TRBJ2-3; unclear D gene. V gave up 0 bases and J gave up 0 bases, with 10 bases separating them. The CDR3 runs 16 residues. CDR1 and CDR2 from the germline V gene are LGHDT and YNNKEL (reference sequence). The chain's CDR3 is CASSQDWASSTDTQYF. The CDR3 nucleotides are TGTGCCAGCAGCCAAGATTGGGCTAGTAGCACAGATACGCAGTATTTT.

V and J are TRBV21-1 and TRBJ2-5; the table gives TRBD2 as D, unverified against the DNA. TRBV21-1 is a listed pseudogene. The CDR3 is made up of 16 amino acids. The CDR3 DNA reads TGTGCCAGCAGCAAAGTACATGCTAGCGGACAAGAGACCCAGTACTTC. It translates to CASSKVHASGQETQYF.

This clonotype has a count of ten or more. The chain links TRBV12-3 or TRBV12-4 to TRBJ1-5; D gene unclear. Trimming took 5 bases from V and 2 from J, leaving 10 bases between them. The CDR3 totals 14 residues. The CDR3 DNA follows: TGTGCCAGCAGTCTCAGCCCGGGCAATCAGCCCCAGCATTTT. Translated, it gives CASSLSPGNQPQHF.

The chain is built from TRBV9 and TRBJ2-5, with D tentatively TRBD1 or TRBD2 (5 bases each). Trimming pared 2 bases from V and 5 bases from J, leaving 16 bases between. CDR3 length: 15 amino acids. Germline CDR1 and CDR2: SGDLS and YYNGEE. The CDR3 DNA is TGTGCCAGCAGCGTCGGGACCGCGAAGGGGGAGACCCAGTACTTC. This sequence encodes CASSVGTAKGETQYF. Based on the CDR3 plus reference TRBV9 and TRBJ2-5, the full variable domain is DSGVTQTPKHLITATGQRVTLRCSPRSGDLSVYWYQQSLDQGLQFLIQYYNGEERAKGNILERFSAQQFPDLHSELNLSSLELGDSALYFCASSVGTAKGETQYFGPGTRLLVL.

The sample holds many counts of this clonotype. The chain links TRBV20-1 to TRBJ2-1; 8 bases match TRBD2. The V gene end was trimmed by 3 bases and the J gene end by 3 bases; junction bases not matched to a gene: 10. CDR3 size: 16 residues. CDR1 DFQATT and CDR2 SNEGSKA come from the germline V gene (reference sequence). The CDR3 DNA reads as TGCAGTGCTAGCGCCAAGACTAGCGCGAACTACAATGAGCAGTTCTTC. Its translation: CSASAKTSANYNEQFF.

The V and J genes are TRBV5-1 and TRBJ2-7, with 11 bases lining up with TRBD2. The CDR3 covers 14 residues. Germline V lookup: CDR1 SGHRS, CDR2 YFSETQ. V was pared by 4 bases and J by 4 bases, with 4 bases of the junction left unmatched. The CDR3 DNA reads as TGCGCCAGCAGCGTGACTAGCGGGGAGTACGAGCAGTACTTC. Its protein product is CASSVTSGEYEQYF. Together with reference TRBV5-1 and TRBJ2-7, the CDR3 gives the full variable domain: KAGVTQTPRYLIKTRGQQVTLSCSPISGHRSVSWYQQTPGQGLQFLFEYFSETQRNKGNFPGRFSGRQFSNSRSEMNVSTLELGDSALYLCASSVTSGEYEQYFGPGTRLTVT.

This sequence joins TRBV11-2 and TRBJ2-5, with D unclear. The CDR3 spans 13 residues. Trimming removed 6 bases at V and 5 bases at J, with 13 bases between. CDR1 is SGHAT and CDR2 is FQNNGV in the germline V gene. The CDR3 region is CASRALLGETQYF. For the CDR3, the DNA is TGTGCCAGCAGGGCTTTGTTGGGGGAGACCCAGTACTTC. The full variable domain, with the rest looked up from reference TRBV11-2 and TRBJ2-5, is EAGVAQSPRYKIIEKRQSVAFWCNPISGHATLYWYQQILGQGPKLLIQFQNNGVVDDSQLPKDRFSAERLKGVDSTLKIQPAKLEDSAVYLCASRALLGETQYFGPGTRLLVL.

The count of this clonotype is one. The V and J genes are TRBV21-1 and TRBJ2-7; whether TRBD2, the table's D call, matches the DNA was not checked. TRBV21-1 is a recognized pseudogene. This CDR3 is built from 14 residues. The chain's CDR3 is CASNKGRLNYEQYF. The DNA of the CDR3 is TGTGCCAGCAACAAAGGGCGACTAAATTACGAGCAGTACTTC.

The chain recombines TRBV7-2 with TRBJ2-7, with 11 bases lining up with TRBD2. From germline, CDR1 is SGHTA and CDR2 FQGNSA. The V and J ends lost 2 bases and 7 bases, in that order; junction bases with no gene match: 7. This CDR3 comprises 15 residues. This chain's CDR3 is CASSLLAGGSREQYF. CDR3 bases: TGTGCCAGCAGCTTACTAGCGGGGGGAAGTAGAGAGCAGTACTTC. The variable domain in full, with the rest retrieved from reference TRBV7-2 and TRBJ2-7, is GAGVSQSPSNKVTEKGKDVELRCDPISGHTALYWYRQSLGQGLEFLIYFQGNSAPDKSGLPSDRFSAERTGGSVSTLTIQRTQQEDSAVYLCASSLLAGGSREQYFGPGTRLTVT.

The chain employs TRBV21-1 and TRBJ2-5; the table's D gene call, TRBD1, was not cross checked with the DNA. TRBV21-1 is termed a pseudogene. CDR3 length: 13 residues. CDR3 DNA sequence: TGTGCCAGCAGAGGGACAGTTCGGGAGACCCAGTACTTC. Protein sequence: CASRGTVRETQYF.

This chain links TRBV6-2 or TRBV6-3 with TRBJ1-1; D remains ambiguous. Trimming removed 0 bases from V and 3 bases from J, with 17 bases in between. Looked up from germline, CDR1 is MNHEY and CDR2 is SVGEGT. The CDR3 sequence is 17 residues long. CDR3 protein: CASSYSGGPPRDTEAFF. The CDR3 coding sequence is TGTGCCAGCAGTTACTCGGGAGGTCCGCCGAGGGACACTGAAGCTTTCTTT.

The gene calls are TRBV4-1 and TRBJ1-2; 10 bases map to TRBD1. The germline V gene has CDR1 MGHRA and CDR2 YSYEKL. The CDR3 is 15 residues long. V lost 1 base and J lost 7; bases outside the gene matches: 6. CDR3 nucleotides: TGCGCCAGCAGCCAAGGTGACAGGGGGCGACGTGGCTACACCTTC. This gives the protein CASSQGDRGRRGYTF.

The J gene is TRBJ2-7, the V gene TRBV25-1; maybe TRBD2 (5 bases). Germline V gene lookup returns CDR1 MGHDK and CDR2 SYGVNS. The V gene lost 2 bases and the J gene lost 7 bases, with 18 bases spanning the gap. This CDR3 region has 15 residues. CDR3 coding DNA: TGTGCCAGCAGTGAAGTGGGCGGGCCGGGTTTTGAGCAGTACTTC. Translated: CASSEVGGPGFEQYF.

The table lists this clonotype with many counts. V gene TRBV5-5 combines with J gene TRBJ1-1, with D perhaps matching TRBD1 (6 bases). Trimming took off 0 bases at V and 5 bases at J, with 8 bases between the two ends. The CDR3 spans 13 residues. Germline V gene sequence: CDR1 SGHKS, CDR2 YYEKEE (reference sequence). CDR3 protein: CASSLAGATEAFF. In DNA, the CDR3 is TGTGCCAGCAGCTTGGCAGGGGCGACTGAAGCTTTCTTT. Looking up the rest from reference TRBV5-5 and TRBJ1-1 gives the full variable domain: DAGVTQSPTHLIKTRGQQVTLRCSPISGHKSVSWYQQVLGQGPQFIFQYYEKEERGRGNFPDRFSARQFPNYSSELNVNALLLGDSALYLCASSLAGATEAFFGQGTRLTVV.